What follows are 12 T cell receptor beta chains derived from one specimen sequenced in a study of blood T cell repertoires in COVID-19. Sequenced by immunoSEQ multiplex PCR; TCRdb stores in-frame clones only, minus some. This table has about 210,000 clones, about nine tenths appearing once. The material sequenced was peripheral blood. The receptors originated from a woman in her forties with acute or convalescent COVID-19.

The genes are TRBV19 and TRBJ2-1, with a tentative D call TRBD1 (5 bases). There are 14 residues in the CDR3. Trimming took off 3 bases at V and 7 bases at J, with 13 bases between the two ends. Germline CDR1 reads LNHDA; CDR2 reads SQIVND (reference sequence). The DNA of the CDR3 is TGTGCCAGTAGTATCGGGCAGGGATGGAATGAGCAGTTCTTC. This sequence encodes CASSIGQGWNEQFF.

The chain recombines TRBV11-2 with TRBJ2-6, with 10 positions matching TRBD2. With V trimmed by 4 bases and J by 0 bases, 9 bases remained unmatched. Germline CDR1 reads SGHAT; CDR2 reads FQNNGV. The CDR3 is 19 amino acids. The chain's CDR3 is CASSSMRLAGVSGANVLTF. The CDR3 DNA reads TGTGCCAGCAGCTCAATGCGGCTAGCGGGGGTCTCTGGGGCCAACGTCCTGACTTTC.

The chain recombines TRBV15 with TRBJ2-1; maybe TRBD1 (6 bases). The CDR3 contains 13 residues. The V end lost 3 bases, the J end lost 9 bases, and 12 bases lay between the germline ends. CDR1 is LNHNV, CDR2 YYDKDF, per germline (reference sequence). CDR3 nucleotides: TGTGCCACCAGCAGGGGACAATTCGGTGAGCAGTTCTTC. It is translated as CATSRGQFGEQFF. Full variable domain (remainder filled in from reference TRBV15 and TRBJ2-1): DAMVIQNPRYQVTQFGKPVTLSCSQTLNHNVMYWYQQKSSQAPKLLFHYYDKDFNNEADTPDNFQSRRPNTSFCFLDIRSPGLGDTAMYLCATSRGQFGEQFFGPGTRLTVL.

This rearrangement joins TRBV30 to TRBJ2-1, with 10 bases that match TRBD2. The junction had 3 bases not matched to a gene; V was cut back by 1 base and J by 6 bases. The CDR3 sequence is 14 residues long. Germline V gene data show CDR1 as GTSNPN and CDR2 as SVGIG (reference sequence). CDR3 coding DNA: TGTGCCTGGAGTGCAGCGGGGGGGATCAATGAGCAGTTCTTC. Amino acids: CAWSAAGGINEQFF.

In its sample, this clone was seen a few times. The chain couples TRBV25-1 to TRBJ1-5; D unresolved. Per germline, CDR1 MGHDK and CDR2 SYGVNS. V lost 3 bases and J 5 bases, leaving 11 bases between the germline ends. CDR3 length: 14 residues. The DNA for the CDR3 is TGTGCCAGCAGTGAGGGCCAGAAGGATCAGCCCCAGCATTTT. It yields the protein CASSEGQKDQPQHF.

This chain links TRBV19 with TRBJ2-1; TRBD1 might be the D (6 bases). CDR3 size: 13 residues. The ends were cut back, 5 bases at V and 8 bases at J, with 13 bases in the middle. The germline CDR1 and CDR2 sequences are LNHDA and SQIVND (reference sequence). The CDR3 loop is CASSPTGLDEQFF. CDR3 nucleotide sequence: TGTGCCAGTAGTCCAACAGGGTTGGATGAGCAGTTCTTC.

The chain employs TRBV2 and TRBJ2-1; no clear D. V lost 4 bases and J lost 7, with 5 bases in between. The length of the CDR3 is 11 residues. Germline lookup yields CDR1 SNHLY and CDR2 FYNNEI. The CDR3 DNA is TGTGCCAGCAGTGGTGAGAATGAGCAGTTCTTC. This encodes CASSGENEQFF.

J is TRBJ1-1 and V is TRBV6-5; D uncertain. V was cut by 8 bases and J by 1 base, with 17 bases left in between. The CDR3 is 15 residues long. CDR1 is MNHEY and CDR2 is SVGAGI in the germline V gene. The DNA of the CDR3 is TGTGCCAGCCTCTCCGTTCGTAAATCGAACACTGAAGCTTTCTTT. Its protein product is CASLSVRKSNTEAFF.

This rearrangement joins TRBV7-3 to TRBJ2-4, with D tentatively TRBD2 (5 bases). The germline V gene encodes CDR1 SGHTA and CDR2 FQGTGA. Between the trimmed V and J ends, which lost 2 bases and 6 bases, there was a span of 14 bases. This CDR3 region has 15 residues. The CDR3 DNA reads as TGTGCCAGCAGCTTAGACGGCAGCCGGGGAAACATTCAGTACTTC. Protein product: CASSLDGSRGNIQYF.

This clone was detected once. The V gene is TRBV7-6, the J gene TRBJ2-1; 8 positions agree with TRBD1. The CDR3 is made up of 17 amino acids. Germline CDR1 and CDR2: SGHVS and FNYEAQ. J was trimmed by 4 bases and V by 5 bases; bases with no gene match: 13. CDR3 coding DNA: TGTGCCAGCAGCCCAGTACCGTTAGACAGGGGATACAATGAGCAGTTCTTC. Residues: CASSPVPLDRGYNEQFF.

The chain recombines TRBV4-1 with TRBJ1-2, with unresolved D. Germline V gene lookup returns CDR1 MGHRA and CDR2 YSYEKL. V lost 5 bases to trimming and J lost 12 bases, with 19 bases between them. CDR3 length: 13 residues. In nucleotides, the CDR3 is TGCGCCAGCAGCATGAGCCGGGGTTCGGGTGACACCTTC. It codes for CASSMSRGSGDTF.

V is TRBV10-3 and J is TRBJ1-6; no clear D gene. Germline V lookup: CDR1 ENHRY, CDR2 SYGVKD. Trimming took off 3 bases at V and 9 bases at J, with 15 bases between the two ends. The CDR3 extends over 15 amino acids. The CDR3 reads CAISDRRAAGSPLHF. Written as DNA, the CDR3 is TGTGCCATCAGTGATAGACGCGCGGCGGGTTCACCCCTCCACTTT.